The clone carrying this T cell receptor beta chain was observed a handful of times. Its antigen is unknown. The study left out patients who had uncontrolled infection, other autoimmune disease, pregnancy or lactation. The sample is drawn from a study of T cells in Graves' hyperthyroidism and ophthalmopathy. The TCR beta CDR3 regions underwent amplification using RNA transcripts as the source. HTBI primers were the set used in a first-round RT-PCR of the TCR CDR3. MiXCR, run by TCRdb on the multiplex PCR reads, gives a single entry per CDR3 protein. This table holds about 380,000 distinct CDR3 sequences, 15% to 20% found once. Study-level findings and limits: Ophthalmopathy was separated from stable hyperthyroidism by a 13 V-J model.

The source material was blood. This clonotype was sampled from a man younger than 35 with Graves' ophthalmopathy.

CDR3 amino acids: CSAELRGDTQYF. CDR3 nucleotides: TGCAGTGCTGAGCTTCGGGGAGATACGCAGTATTTT. The V and J genes are TRBV20-1 and TRBJ2-3, with a weak D call TRBD2 (5 bases). Between the trimmed V and J ends, which lost 5 bases and 5 bases, there was a span of 11 bases. From germline, CDR1 is DFQATT and CDR2 SNEGSKA (reference sequence). There are 12 residues in the CDR3.